The T cell receptor (beta chain) under discussion was sequenced for a study of cytomegalovirus exposure and HLA in healthy donors. Across the whole study: In a previous analysis, 117 million unique TCR beta sequences were found from roughly 200 million T cells. Study-level points and caveats: Published work reported that the classifier diagnosed cytomegalovirus status with high specificity and sensitivity. About 90% or about 30% of the time was how often most TCR beta V segments were productive, according to an earlier analysis.

Every donor was a healthy person donating bone marrow. The PCR ran on 60 Vbeta and 13 Jbeta primers. Here immunoSEQ multiplex PCR was the method, and the copy in TCRdb shows in-frame clones only, minus some. The sample holds more than 150,000 clones, about 80% seen once. Of note for this clone: Its antigen is unknown.

V dropped 5 bases and J dropped 9; count of bases not matched to a gene: 7. The CDR3 contains 13 residues. Per germline, CDR1 SGHVS and CDR2 FQNEAQ. The sample was PBMCs. V gene TRBV7-8 combines with J gene TRBJ2-3; 8 nucleotides match TRBD2. This clonotype was obtained from a man aged 35 to 55 in good health and CMV-seronegative. CDR3 DNA sequence: TGTGCCAGCAGCCCGCGAACTAGCGGCACGCAGTATTTT. The encoded protein is CASSPRTSGTQYF.